This T cell receptor beta chain was sequenced during a study of cytomegalovirus exposure and HLA in healthy donors (dated by TCRdb to 2016 to 2017). Some background on the complete study: An earlier analysis of 550 to 700 of the donors reported approximately 300 Gb of sequence data and 117 million unique TCR beta sequences from 190 million or so T cells. On average, approximately 250,000 unique TCR beta nucleotide sequences were sequenced per donor among roughly 430 genotyped donors of the cohort, with roughly 19% of those sequences being non-productive. The number of typed donors differed by locus: roughly 620-640 for A, B, C, DRB1 and DQB1; 500 to 550 for DQA1; 606 for DPA1; and about 450 for DPB1. To study patterns of TCR occurrence, a later analysis re-analyzed previously published TCR beta repertoires from 666 donors and added high-resolution HLA genotyping. The study combined high-throughput TCR immunosequencing, statistical association of individual TCRs with disease status, and machine learning to predict cytomegalovirus infection status. Several DR-DQ haplotypes were treated as single units for association and clustering because of strong linkage in the cohort. Genome-wide SNP genotypes for about 65% of the roughly 670 donors were used in a later genetic analysis, which treated that subset as a discovery cohort. The genetic ancestry cluster associated with self-reported Caucasian donors included about four fifths of the approximately 400 genotyped donors. The study aimed to test whether cataloging public T cell receptors could reveal signatures of past pathogen exposure. The study used immunosequencing to profile the T cell repertoires of several hundred subjects and linked those repertoires to cytomegalovirus serostatus. In an earlier analysis of 550 to 700 of the donors, high-throughput TCR beta sequencing was used to judge whether each TCR beta V gene segment behaved as functional or pseudogenic. Every discovery cohort repertoire had been produced on one sequencing platform. Roughly 300 gigabases of sequencing data and tens of millions of unique TCR sequences were included in an early release covering over 600 HLA-typed donors. HLA typing included class I and class II loci at four-digit resolution. Donor age, sex, ethnicity and CMV serostatus were compiled alongside the repertoire data. Rather than drawing on any new phenotypic data, the later analysis identified candidate immune exposures from TCR beta sequences and the way those sequences occurred across donors. In addition to the first cohort of roughly 700 subjects, a separate validation cohort of 120 different subjects was used. Study-level results and caveats: A group of highly shared sequence variants was considered likely to be a technical artifact of the sequencing pipeline. When HLA alleles, especially DR and DQ, strongly co-occurred, TCR associations were difficult to assign to individual alleles. A later genetic analysis associated a missense DCLRE1C variant with V-gene and J-gene trimming of TCR beta chains, and an independent cohort replicated the association. Most CMV-associated TCR beta chains appeared to be HLA-restricted in a later analysis, and the HLA associations seemed to be driven largely by CMV exposure. CMV serostatus was the only immune exposure information available for the cohort. The authors suggested that the approach could potentially be extended to other disease states and immunological phenotypes. HLA typing was unavailable for some donors at each locus, so association tests used only the typed subset. Linkage disequilibrium might explain the correlated functional status among segregating V segments, but an unknown experimental factor could not be excluded. A few of the identified cytomegalovirus-associated TCR beta chains were confirmed in vitro to be specific for cytomegalovirus antigens. In an earlier analysis of approximately 590 of the donors, most TCR beta V segments were observed in productive rearrangements about 87% or about 30% of the time, broadly matching IMGT annotations. According to a later analysis, parvovirus B19, influenza, CMV and Epstein-Barr virus appeared linked to several top co-occurrence clusters. Compared with the 666-donor mean, donors in an Asian-associated ancestry cluster had fewer N-insertions in productive TCRs, according to a later genetic analysis. Because the 87-base-pair reads could not distinguish some IMGT-functional V segments, including TRBV6-2 and TRBV6-3, those segments were excluded. Cytomegalovirus status was reported to be diagnosed by the classifier with high specificity and sensitivity in both the original and validation cohorts. Specific HLA alleles were associated with more than 15,000 TCR beta sequences at a false discovery rate of 0.05 in a later analysis. In this cohort, only TCR beta chains were sequenced, and detectable features were limited by the absence of alpha or paired-chain data. Most TCR sequences were seen in very few donors, while some public TCRs were found in many individuals. In a later analysis, the rate of TCR association differed among HLA loci, with DRB1 alleles having the most associated TCRs and HLA-C alleles having the fewest. The study gave a list of 150 to 200 TCR beta chains associated with cytomegalovirus. Because counts were too low, 15 to 20 rarely observed V segments, including chromosome 9 orphons, were excluded from the earlier analysis of roughly 580 of the donors. Presence/absence analyses assumed roughly uniform sequencing depth across donors, an assumption that may not hold. A further reported finding was that TCR beta sequences accurately predicted the HLA-A and HLA-B alleles for most subjects in the first cohort. A later analysis found that HLA-associated TCR beta chains were more clonally expanded and had lower generation probabilities than equally common non-associated chains.

The cohort comprised 550 to 700 healthy bone marrow donors. Cohort members were all nominally healthy when sampled, although unrecorded immune exposures were likely present. The donor was CMV seronegative and was included in the group of 352 seronegative cohort members. A peripheral blood sample was collected from each donor, and TCR beta sequencing was performed on peripheral blood mononuclear cells. The Qiagen DNeasy Blood Extraction Kit was used to extract genomic DNA from the blood cell samples. Notes on this clone: The specificity of this receptor is unknown. No much larger clone is present one base from it, and per-base qualities are unavailable.

V is cut back by 5 bases and J by 5 bases, with 7 bases in the junction unmatched. Reading from cysteine to phenylalanine, the CDR3 counts 16 amino acids. Only the CDR3 region is kept as DNA, spanning 48 bases read in frame from base 1. The CDR1 and CDR2 encoded by the germline V gene are SGHAT and FQNNGV. Library construction relied on the immunoSEQ multiplex PCR assay. A mixture of 60 forward primers for TCR Vbeta segments and 13 reverse primers for TCR Jbeta segments was used in the multiplex PCR. The CDR3 region of rearranged TCR beta genes was amplified from genomic DNA with a multiplex PCR assay. The amplified TCR beta libraries were sequenced on the Illumina HiSeq System as 87-base-pair reads. Turning to the authors' computational methods: Across the 500 to 850 repertoires, a later analysis counted approximately 83 million unique TCR beta chains, about 10 million of which were shared by at least two donors. A nearest-neighbor algorithm error-corrected the raw reads and collapsed the reads into unique sequences, merging closely related sequences to remove PCR and sequencing errors. To assign V, D and J gene segments, CDR3 sequences were aligned to IMGT reference sequences. Each retained sequence needed at least a six-nucleotide match to both a V gene segment and a J gene segment. Rearrangements were classified as productive when the CDR3 lacked stop codons and remained in frame with V and J, and all other rearrangements were classified as non-productive. Following IMGT convention, CDR3 was defined as the stretch from the second conserved V-encoded cysteine up to the conserved J-encoded phenylalanine. The earlier analysis of 500 to 650 of the donors excluded any sequence lacking an unambiguous match to a single V gene segment. An earlier analysis of several hundred of the donors classified V segments as functional when productive rearrangements were above 56.7% and as segregating when the standard deviation between donors was above 5%. A statistical classification framework was developed to diagnose cytomegalovirus status using the catalog of TCR beta chain sequences. In a later analysis, TCR nucleotide sequences were compared against IMGT/GENE-DB human TR gene sequences so that V and J genes could be assigned. The TCRdist pipeline was used in a later analysis to assign CDR3 sequences and most-parsimonious VDJ recombination scenarios. In a later analysis, each TCR beta chain was defined by its CDR3 amino acid sequence together with its V-gene family, and reads without a unique V-gene family were excluded. To address suspected cross-contamination and a sequencing artifact, a later analysis removed 550 to 750 highly shared, low-generation-probability nucleotide sequences. In a later analysis, a clonal expansion index was calculated for each public chain from normalized within-repertoire ranks of inferred template counts. In a later analysis, generation probabilities were computed using a VDJ recombination model fitted to out-of-frame rearrangements, and the results were checked against IGoR. Hypergeometric tests were used in a later analysis to score TCR-TCR, TCR-HLA and TCR-CMV co-occurrence, with a repertoire-size bias correction applied to the TCR pairs. In a later analysis, false discovery rates were estimated by permuting HLA or CMV assignments 20 times. In a later analysis, co-occurring TCRs were grouped with DBSCAN, and TCRdist sequence similarity was added when clustering was performed within HLA-allele-positive subsets. For co-occurrence clustering, repertoires with fewer than 30,000 or more than 120,000 public chains were excluded, along with about five repertoires with anomalous nucleotide sharing. TCRdb carries this immuneACCESS record with in-frame sequences only. Its versions omit some clonotypes, under half of them owing to an unresolved V gene in the studies checked, with the rest unexplained. That table supplies the V and J calls and clone size; D and trimming were determined from the DNA. The sample contains around 100,000 clones, 60% to 70% of them found a single time. In total, the top ten clones hold less than 3.5% of the sample.

The TCR sequence derives from a woman aged 50 to 60 in good health and CMV-seronegative. Sequencing input: PBMCs. The sequence joins TRBV11-2 to TRBJ1-5, and 12 junction bases match TRBD1. The CDR3 corresponds to CASSPGTGGADQPQHF. The nucleotide sequence is given as TGTGCCAGCAGCCCGGGGACAGGGGGCGCGGATCAGCCCCAGCATTTT.